The text below deals with one T cell receptor (beta chain). Its antigen is not yet known. Base qualities were left out, and no much larger clone turns up one base away. The data belong to a study of the immune and genomic landscape of osteosarcoma (dated by TCRdb to between 2020 and 2021). About the investigation overall: The overall cohort included some 48 pediatric and adult patients with high-grade osteosarcoma, and the median age at diagnosis was 25 to 35 years (range about 5-90). The cohort was enriched for poor-risk disease, as unfavorable pathologic response to standard therapy was shown in about 73% of the cohort and 67% of the cohort were deceased. Patients in the overall cohort were approximately 63% male, and about 80% presented with localized disease at diagnosis. To define immunogenic potential, the study profiled osteosarcoma specimens using whole genome, RNA and T-cell receptor sequencing along with immunohistochemistry and reverse phase protein arrays. TCR sequencing results were integrated with transcriptome, protein array and immunostaining data to characterize the osteosarcoma immunogenomic landscape. An explanation for the limited clinical activity of immune checkpoint inhibitors in osteosarcoma was sought in the study. Three patients contributed a couple of samples from the same tumor site.

The germline V gene sets CDR1 to SGHRS and CDR2 to YFSETQ. The CDR3, from cysteine to phenylalanine, totals 16 residues. Of the read, only the CDR3 DNA is kept; its 48 bases are in frame from base 1. V sheds 4 bases and J sheds 0 bases, leaving 15 bases between their ends. TCR beta chain CDR3 regions were immunosequenced using the ImmunoSEQ Assay (Adaptive Biotechnologies). Per the source publication's procedure: TCRB rearrangements, read counts, read proportions and gene usage were exported through the ImmunoSEQ Analyzer platform. Using productive rearrangements, T-cell clonality was calculated as 1 minus Pielou's evenness. In the clonal space homeostasis analysis, clonotypes were binned as rare, small, medium, large or hyperexpanded (0.01 to 1 of the repertoire). TCR productive clonality was compared across immune clusters C1, C2 and C3 using the Wilcoxon rank sum test. In TCRdb, the immuneACCESS table is reduced to in-frame sequences with V and J assigned. These tables do not hold every clone; where another copy was compared, an unresolved V gene accounts for under half, and the others remain unexplained. That table is the source of V, J and clone size, and D and trimming were worked out from the DNA. This sample is represented by roughly 4,600 clones; 77% of them were singletons. 6% to 7% of the sample belongs to the ten largest clones.

General findings and caveats noted by the study authors: No statistical method determined sample size because osteosarcoma is rare and all possible samples were collected. Rather than matched normal tissue, external data from normal skin and healthy peripheral blood provided the clonality benchmarks. Although TCR productive clonality was higher in the immune-hot C3 cluster than in the cold C1 cluster, TCR productive clonality was still low overall. Productive TCR clonality was low overall, averaging roughly 0.1 with a maximum of about 0.3, suggesting limited T-cell clonal expansion. Along with the frozen tumor specimens, matched blood was collected from just a couple of patients. In five cases, the repertoire was dominated by a single hyperexpanded clone, and fewer than 100 T-cell clonotypes were detected in all five cases.

The tumors sampled were post-treatment primary, local recurrence and metastasis specimens taken from patients with a poor prognosis. The sequenced sample was osteosarcoma tumor tissue from the lung. The TCR sequence derives from a human donor with osteosarcoma. The sequence joins TRBV5-1 to TRBJ2-3; matching of 6 bases hints at TRBD1 as the D gene. The CDR3 protein is CASSQGTDTSTDTQYF. The DNA reads TGCGCCAGCAGCCAGGGGACGGATACTAGCACAGATACGCAGTATTTT. Outside the CDR3, residues come from the reference TRBV5-1 and TRBJ2-3 proteins, so the full variable domain is: KAGVTQTPRYLIKTRGQQVTLSCSPISGHRSVSWYQQTPGQGLQFLFEYFSETQRNKGNFPGRFSGRQFSNSRSEMNVSTLELGDSALYLCASSQGTDTSTDTQYFGPGTRLTVL.